The sequence of this TCR beta chain was determined in a study of T cell clones after liver transplantation. Libraries were prepared by immunoSEQ multiplex PCR; TCRdb keeps only in-frame clonotypes and omits some of them. Among 99,000 or so clones, more than 75% were seen once, and the ten largest hold over 0.75%. Germline V gives CDR1 SGHRS, CDR2 YFSETQ. The trim removed 1 base at V and 4 bases at J, leaving 8 bases unmatched. This CDR3 contains 16 residues. This chain links TRBV5-1 with TRBJ1-1; 9 nucleotides agree with TRBD1. Source: CD4+ T cells from blood, taken before liver transplant. The receptor's source is a human donor who received a liver transplant. CDR3 sequence (DNA): TGCGCCAGCAGCTTGAGCACAGGGGGCATGGGCACTGAAGCTTTCTTT. This encodes CASSLSTGGMGTEAFF.